The 15 T cell receptor beta chains below come from one sample, sequenced in a study of vaccination and CD4 T cells after COVID-19. The Oncomine TCR Beta short-read assay was what sequenced the DNA obtained from cultured CD4+ T cells. A single record per CDR3 protein comes from TCRdb applying MiXCR to the PCR reads. The sample consists of 13,000 to 15,000 distinct CDR3 sequences, roughly 29% of them appearing once. The treatment here: approximately 9-day PBMC culture with coronavirus spike peptide pools or control peptides (ViraFEST assay). No antigen has been identified for these receptors. Material: cultured CD4+ T cells from blood. The receptors shown here come from a human donor with COVID-19.

The chain joins TRBV7-9 to TRBJ1-3; D might be TRBD1 (5 bases). The germline V gene has CDR1 SEHNR and CDR2 FQNEAQ (reference sequence). The CDR3 is made up of 13 amino acids. V lost 8 bases, J lost 2 bases, and 10 bases lay in between. The CDR3 DNA sequence: TGTGCCAGCTCTTGGGGCGCTGGAAACACCATATATTTT. Translated, it gives CASSWGAGNTIYF.

The V and J genes are TRBV5-8 and TRBJ2-2; 9 bases are shared with TRBD2. This CDR3 region has 16 residues. J was trimmed by 7 bases and V by 1 base; bases with no gene match: 8. Germline CDR1 reads SGHTS; CDR2 reads YDEGEE. The chain's CDR3 is CASSLWRGGRGGELFF. CDR3 coding DNA: TGTGCCAGCAGCTTGTGGCGGGGGGGCCGTGGCGGGGAGCTGTTTTTT.

The J gene is TRBJ1-1, the V gene TRBV6-5, with D perhaps matching TRBD1 (5 bases). Germline V CDR1 and CDR2: MNHEY, SVGAGI. The CDR3 length is 16 residues. V was shortened by 1 base and J by 8 bases, with 20 bases between the two germline ends. Here the CDR3 reads CASSYLPGPLGGEAFF. CDR3 DNA sequence: TGTGCCAGCAGTTACTTACCGGGACCCCTCGGCGGGGAAGCTTTCTTT.

This sequence joins TRBV6-1 and TRBJ2-2; D not certain. Germline V gene data show CDR1 as MNHNS and CDR2 as SASEGT. V lost 5 bases to trimming and J lost 1 base, with 5 bases between them. The CDR3 is 13 residues long. CDR3 amino acids: CASSHLNTGELFF. The DNA of the CDR3 is TGTGCCAGCAGTCACCTGAACACCGGGGAGCTGTTTTTT.

This clonotype came up a few times. The CDR3 here is CASSDRDTGELFF. CDR3 DNA sequence: TGTGCCAGCAGTGACAGGGACACCGGGGAGCTGTTTTTT. V usage is TRBV6-4 and J usage is TRBJ2-2; D is unclear. V dropped 2 bases and J dropped 3 bases, with 4 bases sitting between them. The V gene's germline CDR1 is MRHNA and CDR2 SNTAGT. The CDR3 sequence is 13 residues long.

The chain has TRBV20-1 and TRBJ2-2; 9 bases are shared with TRBD1. Germline CDR1 reads DFQATT; CDR2 reads SNEGSKA (reference sequence). The V segment lost 7 bases and the J segment 1 base; nucleotides outside the gene matches: 4. This CDR3 spans 14 amino acids. CDR3: CSVPGQGNTGELFF. The CDR3 region has the DNA TGCAGTGTCCCGGGACAGGGGAACACCGGGGAGCTGTTTTTT.

This clonotype was counted between two and nine times. CDR3 loop: CASSFRGTNYNQPQHF. In DNA, the CDR3 is TGTGCCAGCAGTTTCCGGGGGACCAACTATAATCAGCCCCAGCATTTT. The rearrangement links TRBV12-3 or TRBV12-4 to TRBJ1-5, with D perhaps TRBD1 (5 bases). The CDR3 loop spans 16 amino acids. V lost 3 bases and J 4 bases, leaving 16 bases between the germline ends.

This clonotype has a handful of counts. J is TRBJ2-3 and V is TRBV24-1; no clear D gene. V shed 4 bases and J shed 8 bases, with 15 bases lying between them. The germline V gene has CDR1 KGHDR and CDR2 SFDVKD. CDR3 length: 14 amino acids. The CDR3 DNA sequence: TGTGCCACCAGTGAACATACCCCGGAAGGTACGCAGTATTTT. Amino acid sequence: CATSEHTPEGTQYF.

This clonotype was observed a few times. The chain couples TRBV20-1 to TRBJ2-5, with 13 bases aligning to TRBD2. The germline CDR1 and CDR2 sequences are DFQATT and SNEGSKA (reference sequence). CDR3 length: 15 residues. V shed 3 bases, J shed 4 bases, and the junction held 5 bases outside the gene matches. For the CDR3, the DNA is TGCAGTGCTAGTAGACTAGCGGGGGGCATAGAGACCCAGTACTTC. Its translation: CSASRLAGGIETQYF.

By share, this clonotype ranks as medium-sized. The genes are TRBV20-1 and TRBJ1-1; D not certain. V shed 4 bases and J shed 8 bases, with 11 bases lying between them. This CDR3 spans 11 amino acids. Germline lookup yields CDR1 DFQATT and CDR2 SNEGSKA (reference sequence). The CDR3 DNA sequence: TGCAGTGCTATTCCGCGGCTGGAAGCTTTCTTT. It specifies CSAIPRLEAFF.

This clonotype appeared a few times. The chain recombines TRBV6-1 with TRBJ1-2, with D possibly TRBD1 on 5 matching bases. Germline values: CDR1 MNHNS, CDR2 SASEGT. This CDR3 comprises 14 residues. V lost 3 bases and J 0 bases, leaving 8 bases between the germline ends. The CDR3 DNA sequence: TGTGCCAGCAGTGAGGGGCCAGCTAACTATGGCTACACCTTC. It translates to CASSEGPANYGYTF.

This clonotype was counted a few times. J is TRBJ2-3 and V is TRBV2; D is unclear. Germline CDR1 is SNHLY and CDR2 is FYNNEI. The CDR3 has 12 amino acids. V was shortened by 6 bases and J by 14 bases, with 18 bases between the two germline ends. As DNA, the CDR3 is TGTGCCAGCAGGGGGTGGGGTGCGAGTGGGTATTTT. Protein product: CASRGWGASGYF. The full variable domain, with the rest looked up from reference TRBV2 and TRBJ2-3, is EPEVTQTPSHQVTQMGQEVILRCVPISNHLYFYWYRQILGQKVEFLVSFYNNEISEKSEIFDDQFSVERPDGSNFTLKIRSTKLEDSAMYFCASRGWGASGYFGPGTRLTVL.

The chain recombines TRBV7-9 with TRBJ2-7; D is uncertain. CDR3 length: 15 amino acids. Trimming shortened V by 5 bases and J by 3 bases, and 17 bases separated the two germline ends. Germline-derived CDR1 and CDR2 are SEHNR and FQNEAQ (reference sequence). CDR3 loop: CASSPPFRFGYEQYF. CDR3 in DNA: TGTGCCAGCAGCCCCCCCTTCCGGTTCGGCTACGAGCAGTACTTC.

This sequence joins TRBV6-1 and TRBJ1-4; D might be TRBD1 (6 bases). Germline V gene data show CDR1 as MNHNS and CDR2 as SASEGT. The V end lost 6 bases, the J end lost 8 bases, and 16 bases lay between the germline ends. The CDR3 consists of 14 residues. The CDR3 nucleotides are TGTGCCAGCAGAATTACAGGGATCGGGGAAAAACTGTTTTTT. Translated, it gives CASRITGIGEKLFF.

The CDR3: CSAPLAGQYNEQFF. CDR3 coding DNA: TGCAGTGCTCCTTTAGCGGGGCAATACAATGAGCAGTTCTTC. The chain is built from TRBV20-1 and TRBJ2-1, with 8 nucleotides matching TRBD2. The CDR3 has 14 residues. Trimming at V came to 5 bases and at J to 4 bases, leaving 7 bases not matched to a gene. Germline assignment: CDR1 DFQATT and CDR2 SNEGSKA (reference sequence).